A selection of T cell receptor beta chains follows, all from one sample in a study of cytomegalovirus exposure and HLA in healthy donors. Assay used: immunoSEQ multiplex PCR; TCRdb lists only in-frame clones, some missing. The sample contains 150,000 to 200,000 clones, 80% to 85% of which appear only once. Input material: PBMCs. The origin of the receptors is a girl under 10 years old in good health and CMV-seropositive. CDR3s include the opening cysteine and the closing phenylalanine or tryptophan. D genes are given only for firm matches. Part of the rows lack a size; the others show once, few, many or a class for expanded clones.

clone_size,j_call,d_call,v_call,cdr3_aa,cdr3_nt
.,TRBJ2-1,.,TRBV5-4,CASSLAGMSDEQFF,TGTGCCAGCAGCTTGGCAGGGATGAGCGATGAGCAGTTCTTC
few,TRBJ1-2,TRBD1,TRBV6-5,CASSSSGTGGEYGYTF,TGTGCCAGCAGTTCGTCCGGGACAGGGGGTGAATATGGCTACACCTTC
.,TRBJ2-1,TRBD1,TRBV5-4,CATLDRDSYNEQFF,TGTGCCACCTTGGACAGGGACTCCTACAATGAGCAGTTCTTC
.,TRBJ2-7,TRBD2,TRBV28,CASRSGTSGNRYEQYF,TGTGCCAGCAGGTCCGGGACTAGCGGGAACAGGTACGAGCAGTACTTC
few,TRBJ2-7,TRBD2,TRBV11-2,CASSLGLAPYEQYF,TGTGCCAGCAGCCTCGGACTAGCGCCCTACGAGCAGTACTTC
once,TRBJ1-1,.,TRBV30,CAWSSGTEAFF,TGTGCCTGGAGTTCGGGTACTGAAGCTTTCTTT
.,TRBJ1-1,.,TRBV19,CASSSLGGAEAFF,TGTGCCAGTAGTTCCCTAGGGGGAGCTGAAGCTTTCTTT
.,TRBJ1-5,.,TRBV6-1,CASRETQGNQPQHF,TGTGCCAGCAGAGAGACTCAGGGGAATCAGCCCCAGCATTTT
.,TRBJ2-1,TRBD1,TRBV19,CASSIPPQRTGTNNEQFF,TGTGCCAGTAGTATCCCCCCTCAGCGGACAGGAACAAACAATGAGCAGTTCTTC
.,TRBJ2-5,TRBD2,TRBV5-4,CASSEPGTKPQETQYF,TGTGCCAGCAGCGAGCCCGGGACTAAACCTCAAGAGACCCAGTACTTC